These 32 T cell receptor beta chains share one sample of origin, sequenced in a study of T cell repertoires in cytomegalovirus infection. A single record per CDR3 protein comes from TCRdb applying MiXCR to the reads. Among around 800,000 distinct CDR3 sequences listed, around a third were seen once. Their target antigens are unknown. This specimen consisted of cultured CD8+ T cells from PBMCs, obtained from culture after CMV antigen stimulation. These receptors all come from a human donor in good health (CMV status not recorded). Some clones in this sample may be carry-over from other donors' samples.

This clonotype was counted at least ten times. CDR3 loop: CASSQHTEVREAFF. CDR3 coding DNA: TGTGCCAGCAGCCAGCACACAGAAGTCCGGGAAGCTTTCTTT. The V call is TRBV4-2, the J call TRBJ1-1; D not resolved. The V end lost 3 bases, the J end lost 8 bases, and 16 bases lay between the germline ends. The CDR3 extends over 14 amino acids. Germline values: CDR1 LGHNA, CDR2 YNFKEQ.

This clonotype was observed a handful of times. The V call is TRBV12-3 or TRBV12-4, the J call TRBJ1-1, with 7 bases matching TRBD1. V shed 2 bases, J shed 4 bases, and the junction held 10 bases outside the gene matches. CDR3 length equals 16 residues. For the CDR3, the DNA is TGTGCCAGCAGTTTAAGGGCAGGGGGGCCGGGCACTGAAGCTTTCTTT. Its translation: CASSLRAGGPGTEAFF.

The rearrangement links TRBV7-2 to TRBJ2-3, with TRBD1 as a possible D gene (5 bases). This CDR3 is built from 18 residues. The germline V gene has CDR1 SGHTA and CDR2 FQGNSA. Trimming took off 5 bases at V and 4 bases at J, with 25 bases between the two ends. Here the CDR3 DNA reads TGTGCCAGCAGCCCCTACACAGCTGGGGCCAGCAGATCAGATACGCAGTATTTT. Amino acids: CASSPYTAGASRSDTQYF.

As to this clonotype: A much larger clone differs from this one at a single base, so this may be a read error. The chain employs TRBV7-2 and TRBJ2-7; D is ambiguous. The CDR3 has 13 amino acids. Germline V lookup: CDR1 SGHTA, CDR2 FQGNSA. The CDR3 loop reads CASSSYMTYVQYF. The DNA of the CDR3 is TGTGCCAGCAGCTCATACATGACCTACGTGCAGTACTTC.

This clonotype was recorded at least ten times. The chain uses TRBV11-3 and TRBJ2-1; perhaps TRBD1 as D (5 bases). The germline V gene encodes CDR1 SGHNT and CDR2 YENEEA. V was shortened by 1 base and J by 5 bases, with 9 bases between the two germline ends. This CDR3 is built from 14 residues. CDR3: CASSLATGHNEQFF. CDR3 in DNA: TGTGCCAGCAGCTTAGCAACAGGTCACAATGAGCAGTTCTTC.

V is TRBV7-9 and J is TRBJ1-2; TRBD1 is a possible D gene (6 bases). Between the trimmed V and J ends, which lost 5 bases and 8 bases, there was a span of 12 bases. Germline CDR1 SEHNR, CDR2 FQNEAQ (reference sequence). CDR3 length: 12 residues. The CDR3 reads CASSQGGLGYTF. The CDR3 DNA reads as TGTGCCAGCAGCCAAGGGGGACTAGGCTACACCTTC. Looking up the rest from reference TRBV7-9 and TRBJ1-2 gives the full variable domain: DTGVSQNPRHKITKRGQNVTFRCDPISEHNRLYWYRQTLGQGPEFLTYFQNEAQLEKSRLLSDRFSAERPKGSFSTLEIQRTEQGDSAMYLCASSQGGLGYTFGSGTRLTVV.

This clonotype was recorded many times. The rearrangement uses TRBV7-2 and TRBJ2-7; 11 bases line up with TRBD2. This CDR3 contains 15 residues. Germline V lookup: CDR1 SGHTA, CDR2 FQGNSA. Trimming at V came to 1 base and at J to 4 bases, leaving 3 bases not matched to a gene. The CDR3: CASSLVAGGPYEQYV. The CDR3 bases are TGTGCCAGCAGCTTAGTAGCGGGGGGGCCGTACGAGCAGTACGTC.

The chain combines TRBV20-1 with TRBJ2-7; 8 nucleotides align to TRBD2. The CDR3 has 15 amino acids. V trimming: 6 bases; J trimming: 2 bases; junction bases outside the gene matches: 12. Germline-derived CDR1 and CDR2 are DFQATT and SNEGSKA (reference sequence). In DNA, the CDR3 is TGCAGTGCCTCAGAACCGACTAGCGAACCCTACGAGCAGTACTTC. It specifies CSASEPTSEPYEQYF.

This clonotype has a count of ten or more. The rearrangement joins TRBV7-8 to TRBJ2-1; 8 positions match TRBD2. Germline lookup yields CDR1 SGHVS and CDR2 FQNEAQ. Trimming took 5 bases from V and 0 from J; bases not matched to a gene: 9. This CDR3 is 17 amino acids long. This CDR3 is CASSTRPAGDSYNEQFF. CDR3 coding DNA: TGTGCCAGCAGCACCCGACCAGCGGGGGACTCCTACAATGAGCAGTTCTTC.

This clonotype was observed a handful of times. The V call is TRBV7-6, the J call TRBJ2-3, with D perhaps matching TRBD2 (6 bases). This CDR3 region has 16 residues. Between the trimmed V and J ends, which lost 3 bases and 3 bases, there was a span of 16 bases. Germline CDR1 is SGHVS and CDR2 is FNYEAQ. DNA for the CDR3: TGTGCCAGCAGCTTCCGGAGGGGCCCTCGGACAGATACGCAGTATTTT. Amino acids: CASSFRRGPRTDTQYF.

This clonotype was counted between two and nine times. This sequence joins TRBV7-9 and TRBJ1-1, with D hard to call. V was clipped by 3 bases and J by 2 bases, with 7 bases between them. This CDR3 has 13 residues. In germline, CDR1 is SEHNR, CDR2 FQNEAQ (reference sequence). The CDR3 DNA reads as TGTGCCAGCAGCTTCCCCGACAACACTGAAGCTTTCTTT. It is translated as CASSFPDNTEAFF. The full variable domain, rest sourced from reference TRBV7-9 and TRBJ1-1, is DTGVSQNPRHKITKRGQNVTFRCDPISEHNRLYWYRQTLGQGPEFLTYFQNEAQLEKSRLLSDRFSAERPKGSFSTLEIQRTEQGDSAMYLCASSFPDNTEAFFGQGTRLTVV.

The chain couples TRBV7-6 to TRBJ2-1; 8 bases fit TRBD2. V gave up 3 bases and J gave up 5 bases; unmatched junction bases: 6. CDR1 and CDR2 from the germline V gene are SGHVS and FNYEAQ. This CDR3 is 15 amino acids long. CDR3 sequence reads: CASSFVPGGDNEQFF. Here the CDR3 DNA reads TGTGCCAGCAGCTTCGTCCCGGGGGGGGACAATGAGCAGTTCTTC.

This clonotype was found a few times. This rearrangement joins TRBV19 to TRBJ1-6; the match to TRBD1 covers 7 bases. J lost 8 bases, V lost 3 bases, and 13 bases had no gene match. Germline CDR1 reads LNHDA; CDR2 reads SQIVND (reference sequence). This CDR3 has 17 amino acids. CDR3 sequence (DNA): TGTGCCAGTAGTATTGAAAACATCGACAGGGTAGATTCACCCCTCCACTTT. Its translation: CASSIENIDRVDSPLHF.

This clonotype was detected a few times. V and J are TRBV7-8 and TRBJ1-3; TRBD1 aligns across 7 bases. The germline V gene encodes CDR1 SGHVS and CDR2 FQNEAQ. The CDR3 covers 16 residues. The trim removed 4 bases at V and 4 bases at J, leaving 10 bases unmatched. The CDR3 loop is CASSSRRQGMGNTIYF. As DNA, the CDR3 is TGTGCCAGCAGCTCGCGTAGACAGGGAATGGGAAACACCATATATTTT.

This clonotype was observed a few times. The chain is built from TRBV6-2 or TRBV6-3 and TRBJ2-1; D gene unclear. The germline V and J ends were trimmed by 6 bases and 5 bases, with 5 bases remaining between them. Germline lookup yields CDR1 MNHEY and CDR2 SVGEGT. CDR3 size: 11 residues. The CDR3 DNA reads TGTGCCAGCAGGGCTAACAATGAGCAGTTCTTC. Translating gives CASRANNEQFF.

This clonotype came up a few times. Just one base apart from a much larger clone, this may be a read error. V and J are TRBV9 and TRBJ1-6; TRBD1 agrees at 9 bases. The V segment lost 4 bases and the J segment 10 bases; nucleotides outside the gene matches: 6. Per the germline V gene, CDR1 is SGDLS and CDR2 is YYNGEE. The CDR3 is made up of 14 amino acids. CDR3 residues: CASSPGTGKSPLHF. The CDR3 bases are TGTGCCAGCAGCCCCGGGACAGGGAAATCACCCCTCCACTTT.

This chain joins TRBV7-3 and TRBJ2-1; D may be TRBD1 (5 bases). The CDR3 is 11 residues long. The germline V gene encodes CDR1 SGHTA and CDR2 FQGTGA. V was cut by 7 bases and J by 10 bases, with 11 bases left in between. The CDR3 nucleotides read TGTGCCAGCAACTCAGGGTTGGAGCAGTTCTTC. This translates into CASNSGLEQFF.

The chain joins TRBV4-1 to TRBJ2-3; D is ambiguous. CDR1 MGHRA and CDR2 YSYEKL come from the germline V gene. This CDR3 is built from 16 residues. V dropped 0 bases and J dropped 5 bases, with 15 bases sitting between them. CDR3 loop: CASSQDRVAPGDTQYF. The CDR3 DNA reads as TGCGCCAGCAGCCAAGATAGGGTTGCTCCAGGAGATACGCAGTATTTT.

V gene TRBV5-1 combines with J gene TRBJ1-2; D not resolved. V lost 0 bases and J lost 10, with 10 bases in between. Germline assignment: CDR1 SGHRS and CDR2 YFSETQ. There are 12 residues in the CDR3. CDR3 sequence (DNA): TGCGCCAGCAGCTTGGGGGCATTCTACTACACCTTC. Protein: CASSLGAFYYTF.

This chain connects TRBV5-6 to TRBJ2-2, with 9 bases aligning to TRBD1. The germline V gene has CDR1 SGHDT and CDR2 YYEEEE. V lost 4 bases to trimming and J lost 4 bases; unmatched junction nucleotides: 8. CDR3 length: 16 amino acids. CDR3 protein: CASSGYRGRFTGELFF. The CDR3 nucleotides are TGTGCCAGCAGCGGATACAGGGGGCGGTTCACCGGGGAGCTGTTTTTT.

This clonotype was picked up many times. The rearrangement joins TRBV6-1 to TRBJ2-1, with 9 bases matching TRBD1. Unmatched junction bases numbered 1, after V lost 7 bases and J lost 9 bases. Germline V lookup: CDR1 MNHNS, CDR2 SASEGT. The CDR3 totals 11 residues. CDR3: CASKTGGEQFF. The CDR3 DNA follows: TGTGCCAGCAAGACAGGGGGTGAGCAGTTCTTC.

This clonotype has only a few counts. J is TRBJ2-1 and V is TRBV6-1; 8 bases match TRBD2. With 5 bases clipped from V and 4 bases from J, the junction kept 7 bases outside the gene matches. The CDR3 loop spans 15 amino acids. CDR1 is MNHNS and CDR2 is SASEGT in the germline V gene. In DNA form, the CDR3 reads TGTGCCAGCAGTCCTCGGGAGGGAAATTACAATGAGCAGTTCTTC. Translated, it gives CASSPREGNYNEQFF.

The chain has TRBV27 and TRBJ1-6; 8 bases agree with TRBD1. The length of the CDR3 is 15 residues. Germline-derived CDR1 and CDR2 are MNHEY and SMNVEV (reference sequence). The V gene end was trimmed by 4 bases and the J gene end by 7 bases; junction bases not matched to a gene: 6. The CDR3 region has the DNA TGTGCCAGCAGTTCCTCGACAGGGGTCAATTCACCCCTCCACTTT. Amino acids: CASSSSTGVNSPLHF.

This clonotype turned up a few times. The J gene is TRBJ1-5, the V gene TRBV6-2 or TRBV6-3, with D unclear. V lost 0 bases and J lost 0, with 9 bases in between. Germline V gene data show CDR1 as MNHEY and CDR2 as SVGEGT. The CDR3 consists of 16 residues. CDR3 region: CASSYSMGYSNQPQHF. CDR3 coding DNA: TGTGCCAGCAGTTACTCGATGGGGTATAGCAATCAGCCCCAGCATTTT.

For the CDR3, the DNA is TGTGCCAGCAGTACCCGAGGTCTCCGGGCGAACACCGGGGAGCTGTTTTTT. Translating it yields CASSTRGLRANTGELFF. This chain joins TRBV28 and TRBJ2-2; D ambiguous. With 5 bases removed from V and 0 bases from J, the gap between germline ends came to 16 bases. The length of the CDR3 is 17 residues. Germline CDR1 and CDR2: MDHEN and SYDVKM.

The chain has TRBV7-9 and TRBJ1-2; D perhaps matches TRBD1 (6 bases). Trimming pared 3 bases from V and 4 bases from J, leaving 12 bases between. From germline, CDR1 is SEHNR and CDR2 FQNEAQ (reference sequence). The CDR3 length is 14 residues. CDR3 sequence: CASSFSDSIYGYTF. CDR3 bases: TGTGCCAGCAGCTTTTCGGACAGCATCTATGGCTACACCTTC.

The chain uses TRBV12-3 or TRBV12-4 and TRBJ1-1; D remains unclear. This CDR3 comprises 16 residues. The germline V and J ends were trimmed by 6 bases and 5 bases, with 22 bases remaining between them. The CDR3 sequence is CASSWWPVGLITEAFF. CDR3 coding DNA: TGTGCCAGCAGCTGGTGGCCGGTAGGGCTTATAACTGAAGCTTTCTTT.

The chain recombines TRBV6-6 with TRBJ2-2, with TRBD2 as a possible D gene (5 bases). The CDR3 runs to 14 residues. From germline, CDR1 is MNHNY and CDR2 SVGAGI (reference sequence). V was clipped by 0 bases and J by 6 bases, with 8 bases between them. CDR3 sequence reads: CASSYSTGAGELFF. The CDR3, as DNA: TGTGCCAGCAGTTACTCCACCGGGGCCGGGGAGCTGTTTTTT.

The sample holds a few counts of this clonotype. J is TRBJ1-3 and V is TRBV5-4; D not resolved. The V end was cut by 2 bases, the J end by 0 bases, with 12 bases between. Germline assignment: CDR1 SGHNT and CDR2 YYREEE (reference sequence). The CDR3 extends over 16 amino acids. CDR3 in DNA: TGTGCCAGCAGCTTAGGCCGAGCGAGCTCTGGAAACACCATATATTTT. Translated: CASSLGRASSGNTIYF.

This clonotype was seen a few times. The rearrangement uses TRBV6-2 or TRBV6-3 and TRBJ2-1; D remains unclear. The length of the CDR3 is 11 residues. The ends were cut back, 0 bases at V and 10 bases at J, with 4 bases in the middle. CDR1 is MNHEY and CDR2 is SVGEGT in the germline V gene. DNA of the CDR3: TGTGCCAGCAGTTACTCGTGGGAGCAGTTCTTC. This gives the protein CASSYSWEQFF.

This chain connects TRBV15 to TRBJ2-2; D is unclear. This CDR3 has 11 residues. The V end was cut by 5 bases, the J end by 8 bases, with 6 bases between. Germline loops: CDR1 LNHNV, CDR2 YYDKDF (reference sequence). The CDR3 DNA follows: TGTGCCACCAGCCCCGGGGGGGAGCTGTTTTTT. It specifies CATSPGGELFF.

The rearrangement joins TRBV4-1 to TRBJ1-5, with TRBD1 matching over 10 bases. From germline, CDR1 is MGHRA and CDR2 YSYEKL. Trimming at V came to 5 bases and at J to 5 bases, leaving 9 bases not matched to a gene. CDR3 length equals 16 residues. The CDR3 sequence: CASSAQSGQGDQPQHF. In nucleotides, the CDR3 is TGCGCCAGCAGCGCCCAAAGCGGACAGGGGGATCAGCCCCAGCATTTT.